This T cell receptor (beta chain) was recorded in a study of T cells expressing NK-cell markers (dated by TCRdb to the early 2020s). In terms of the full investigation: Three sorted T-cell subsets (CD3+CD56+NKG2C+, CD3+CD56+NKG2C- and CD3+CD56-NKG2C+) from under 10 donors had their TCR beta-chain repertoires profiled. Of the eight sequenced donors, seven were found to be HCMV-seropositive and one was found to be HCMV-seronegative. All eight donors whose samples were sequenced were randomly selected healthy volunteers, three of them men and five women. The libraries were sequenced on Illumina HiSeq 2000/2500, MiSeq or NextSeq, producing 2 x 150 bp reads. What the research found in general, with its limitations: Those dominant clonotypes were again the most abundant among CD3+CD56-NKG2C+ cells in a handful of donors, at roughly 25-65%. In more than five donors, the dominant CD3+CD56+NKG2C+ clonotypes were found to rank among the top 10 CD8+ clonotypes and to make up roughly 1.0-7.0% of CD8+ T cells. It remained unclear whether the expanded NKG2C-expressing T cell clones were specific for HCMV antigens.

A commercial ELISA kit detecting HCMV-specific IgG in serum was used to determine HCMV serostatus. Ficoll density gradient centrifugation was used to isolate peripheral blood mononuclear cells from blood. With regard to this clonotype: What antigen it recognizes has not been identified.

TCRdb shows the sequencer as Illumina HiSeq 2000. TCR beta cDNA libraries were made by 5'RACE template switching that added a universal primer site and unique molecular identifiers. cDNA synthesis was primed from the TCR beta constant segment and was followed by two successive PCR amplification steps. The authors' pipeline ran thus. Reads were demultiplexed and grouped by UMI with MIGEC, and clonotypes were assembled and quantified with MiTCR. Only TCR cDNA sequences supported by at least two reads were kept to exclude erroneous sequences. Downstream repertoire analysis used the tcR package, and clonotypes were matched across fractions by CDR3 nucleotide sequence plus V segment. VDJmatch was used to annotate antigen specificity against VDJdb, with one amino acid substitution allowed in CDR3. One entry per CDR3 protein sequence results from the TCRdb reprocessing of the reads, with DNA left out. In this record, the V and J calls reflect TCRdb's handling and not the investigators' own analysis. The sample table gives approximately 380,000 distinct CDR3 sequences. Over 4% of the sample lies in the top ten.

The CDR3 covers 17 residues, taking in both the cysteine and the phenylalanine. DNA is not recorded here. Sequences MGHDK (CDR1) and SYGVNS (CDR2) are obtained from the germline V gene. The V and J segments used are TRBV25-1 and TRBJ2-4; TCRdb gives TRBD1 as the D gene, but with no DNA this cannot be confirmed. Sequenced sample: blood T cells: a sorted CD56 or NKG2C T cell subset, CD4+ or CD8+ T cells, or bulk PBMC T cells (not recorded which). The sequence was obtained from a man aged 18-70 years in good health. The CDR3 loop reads CASSEFRADRAKNIQYF.